What follows is one T cell receptor (beta chain) and its context. The sample is drawn from a study of blood T cell repertoires in COVID-19. Study-level background: The cDNA or gDNA used as material had been derived from T cells, B-cell-depleted T cells, or PBMCs.

The CDR3 extends over 13 amino acids. V was cut by 4 bases and J by 6 bases, with 13 bases left in between. Germline CDR1 KGHSY, CDR2 FQNENV. Seattle's enrolled individuals joined amid active infection and were then monitored longitudinally. Original methodology: Amplification of reference gene primers provided the estimated nucleated cell counts. TCRdb's table, derived via immunoSEQ multiplex PCR, lists solely in-frame clones and lacks some. The V and J calls and the clone size are those of that table, but D and trimming were determined from the DNA. Of roughly 81,000 clones listed, approximately 86% are singletons.

This receptor was obtained from a woman older than 75 with COVID-19, enrolled during active disease. The source material was peripheral blood. V and J are TRBV16 and TRBJ2-7, with a possible D match to TRBD2 (5 bases). CDR3 sequence reads: CASSRVLRGEQYF. In nucleotides, the CDR3 is TGTGCCAGCAGCCGAGTACTACGGGGCGAGCAGTACTTC. The full variable domain, in which reference TRBV16 and TRBJ2-7 provide the parts outside the CDR3, is GEEVAQTPKHLVRGEGQKAKLYCAPIKGHSYVFWYQQVLKNEFKFLISFQNENVFDETGMPKERFSAKCLPNSPCSLEIQATKLEDSAVYFCASSRVLRGEQYFGPGTRLTVT.